The clone carrying this T cell receptor beta chain was found many times. This sample is drawn from a study of neurological immune-mediated disorders. With V trimmed by 5 bases and J by 6 bases, 6 bases remained unmatched. Germline V gene sequence: CDR1 SEHNR, CDR2 FQNEAQ (reference sequence). The CDR3 is 14 residues long. TCRdb re-called the 5' RACE reads with MiXCR, one entry per CDR3 protein. The profile shows nearly 60,000 distinct CDR3 sequences, roughly 3.5% of them singletons. Material: PBMCs. The chain links TRBV7-9 to TRBJ2-4; the match to TRBD1 covers 8 bases. The sequence was collected from a woman in her fifties or sixties with multiple sclerosis. CDR3 DNA sequence: TGTGCCAGCAGCCCCCGGACAGGGTTAAACATTCAGTACTTC. Protein product: CASSPRTGLNIQYF.